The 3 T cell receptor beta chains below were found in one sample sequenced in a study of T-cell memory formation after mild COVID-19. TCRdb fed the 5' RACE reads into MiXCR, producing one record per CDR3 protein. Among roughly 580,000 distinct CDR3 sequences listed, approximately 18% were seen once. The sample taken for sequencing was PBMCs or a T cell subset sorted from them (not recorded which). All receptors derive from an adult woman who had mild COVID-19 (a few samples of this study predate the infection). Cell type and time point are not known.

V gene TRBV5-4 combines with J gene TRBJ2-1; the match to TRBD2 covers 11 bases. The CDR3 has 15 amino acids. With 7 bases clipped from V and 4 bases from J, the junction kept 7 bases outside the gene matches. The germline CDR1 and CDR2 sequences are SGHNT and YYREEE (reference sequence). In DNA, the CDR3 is TGTGCCAGCTTCTATAGCGGGGGGGTATACAATGAGCAGTTCTTC. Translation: CASFYSGGVYNEQFF. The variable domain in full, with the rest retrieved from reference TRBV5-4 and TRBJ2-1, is ETGVTQSPTHLIKTRGQQVTLRCSSQSGHNTVSWYQQALGQGPQFIFQYYREEENGRGNFPPRFSGLQFPNYSSELNVNALELDDSALYLCASFYSGGVYNEQFFGPGTRLTVL.

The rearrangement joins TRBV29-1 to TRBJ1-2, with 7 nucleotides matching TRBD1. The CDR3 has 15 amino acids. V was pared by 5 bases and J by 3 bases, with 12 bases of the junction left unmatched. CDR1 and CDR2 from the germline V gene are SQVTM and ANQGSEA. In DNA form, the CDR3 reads TGCAGCGTTCCCCCCCTGACAGGGAAAGACTATGGCTACACCTTC. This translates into CSVPPLTGKDYGYTF.

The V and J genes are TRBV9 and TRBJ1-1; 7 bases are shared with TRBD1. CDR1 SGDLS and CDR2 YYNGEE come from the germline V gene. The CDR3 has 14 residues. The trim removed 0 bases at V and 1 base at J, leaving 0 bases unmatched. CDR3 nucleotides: TGTGCCAGCAGCGTAGAGGGGGCGAACACTGAAGCTTTCTTT. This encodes CASSVEGANTEAFF.